These T cell receptor beta chains were read from a single sample in a study of PD-L1 blockade in urothelial cancer. Sequenced by immunoSEQ multiplex PCR; TCRdb stores in-frame clones only, minus some. The data show tens of thousands of clones, roughly 80% seen once. The sequenced sample was PBMCs, obtained around atezolizumab (anti-PD-L1) treatment. The receptors come from a man between 65 and 85 years old with urothelial cancer. Each CDR3 is given with its conserved first and last residue. The D gene is left open where the match is weak. Only part of the rows carry a size: once, few, many, or a class if the clone is expanded.

clone size,D gene,J gene,V gene,CDR3 protein,CDR3 DNA
many,-,TRBJ1-1,TRBV7-3,CASSLLGRGGTEAFF,TGTGCCAGCAGCCTCCTGGGACGGGGGGGCACTGAAGCTTTCTTT
once,TRBD1,TRBJ1-5,TRBV6-6,CASSSPTGGNQPQHF,TGTGCCAGCAGTTCTCCTACAGGGGGTAATCAGCCCCAGCATTTT
-,TRBD1,TRBJ2-5,TRBV12-5,CASGLVNWRDRAYQETQYF,TGTGCTAGTGGTTTGGTAAACTGGCGGGACAGGGCATACCAAGAGACCCAGTACTTC
-,-,TRBJ2-5,TRBV2,CASRGGVTQYF,TGTGCCAGCAGAGGAGGAGTGACCCAGTACTTC
-,-,TRBJ2-7,TRBV7-2,CASSLGGGFPLEQYF,TGTGCCAGCAGCTTAGGTGGGGGCTTCCCCCTGGAGCAGTACTTC
-,-,TRBJ1-5,TRBV19,CASRGGGNQPQHF,TGTGCCAGTAGAGGGGGTGGAAATCAGCCCCAGCATTTT
-,TRBD1,TRBJ2-7,TRBV18,CASSPGDRQYEQYF,TGTGCCAGCTCACCTGGGGACAGGCAGTACGAGCAGTACTTC
few,-,TRBJ2-3,TRBV2,CASSTGTLPTDTQYF,TGTGCCAGCAGTACCGGGACATTACCCACAGATACGCAGTATTTT
-,-,TRBJ2-3,TRBV15,CATSRDVRGPDTQYF,TGTGCCACCAGCAGAGATGTGCGGGGCCCAGATACGCAGTATTTT
-,-,TRBJ1-3,TRBV7-2,CASSLGAGTGNTIYF,TGTGCCAGCAGCTTAGGGGCAGGAACTGGAAACACCATATATTTT
-,-,TRBJ2-5,TRBV4-2,CASSQGAQDSQYF,TGTGCCAGCAGCCAAGGAGCGCAGGACTCCCAGTACTTC
-,-,TRBJ2-3,TRBV5-1,CASTLRSGSTDTQYF,TGCGCCAGCACTCTGCGGAGTGGAAGCACAGATACGCAGTATTTT
-,-,TRBJ2-3,TRBV5-6,CASSFGSSTDTQYF,TGTGCCAGCAGCTTTGGCTCGTCCACAGATACGCAGTATTTT